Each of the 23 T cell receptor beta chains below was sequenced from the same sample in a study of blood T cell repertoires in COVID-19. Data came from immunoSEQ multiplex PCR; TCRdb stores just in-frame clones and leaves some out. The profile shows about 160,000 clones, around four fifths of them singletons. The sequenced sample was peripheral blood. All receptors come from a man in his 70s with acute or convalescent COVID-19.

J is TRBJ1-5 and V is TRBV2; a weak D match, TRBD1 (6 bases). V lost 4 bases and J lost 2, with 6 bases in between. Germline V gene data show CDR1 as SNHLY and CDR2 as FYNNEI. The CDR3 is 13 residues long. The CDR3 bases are TGTGCCAGCAGTGGACAGGGCAATCAGCCCCAGCATTTT. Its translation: CASSGQGNQPQHF.

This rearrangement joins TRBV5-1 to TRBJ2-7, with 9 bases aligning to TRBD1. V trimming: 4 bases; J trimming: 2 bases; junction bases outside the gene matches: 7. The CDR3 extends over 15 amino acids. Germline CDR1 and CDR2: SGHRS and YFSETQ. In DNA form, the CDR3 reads TGCGCCAGCAGCAGAACAGGGGGCAGCGCCTACGAGCAGTACTTC. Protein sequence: CASSRTGGSAYEQYF.

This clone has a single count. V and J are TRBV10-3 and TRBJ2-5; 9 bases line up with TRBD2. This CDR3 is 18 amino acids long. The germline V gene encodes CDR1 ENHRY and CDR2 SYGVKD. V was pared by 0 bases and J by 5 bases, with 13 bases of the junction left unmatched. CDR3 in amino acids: CAISESGGRAGSRETQYF. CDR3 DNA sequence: TGTGCCATCAGTGAGTCTGGCGGGAGGGCCGGAAGCCGGGAGACCCAGTACTTC.

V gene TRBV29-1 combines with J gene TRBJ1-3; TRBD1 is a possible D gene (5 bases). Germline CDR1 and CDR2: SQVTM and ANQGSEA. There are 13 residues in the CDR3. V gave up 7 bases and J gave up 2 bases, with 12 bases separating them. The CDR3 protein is CSAGGGTGNTIYF. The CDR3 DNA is TGCAGCGCCGGTGGGGGGACTGGAAACACCATATATTTT. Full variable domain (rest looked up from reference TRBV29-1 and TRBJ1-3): SAVISQKPSRDICQRGTSLTIQCQVDSQVTMMFWYRQQPGQSLTLIATANQGSEATYESGFVIDKFPISRPNLTFSTLTVSNMSPEDSSIYLCSAGGGTGNTIYFGEGSWLTVV.

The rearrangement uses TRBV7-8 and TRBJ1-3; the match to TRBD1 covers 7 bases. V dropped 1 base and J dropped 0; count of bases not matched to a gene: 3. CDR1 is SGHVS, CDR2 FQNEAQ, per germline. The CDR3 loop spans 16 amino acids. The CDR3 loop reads CASSLVQGHSGNTIYF. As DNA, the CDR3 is TGTGCCAGCAGCTTAGTACAGGGGCACTCTGGAAACACCATATATTTT. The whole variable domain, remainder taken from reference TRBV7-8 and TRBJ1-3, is GAGVSQSPRYKVAKRGQDVALRCDPISGHVSLFWYQQALGQGPEFLTYFQNEAQLDKSGLPSDRFFAERPEGSVSTLKIQRTQQEDSAVYLCASSLVQGHSGNTIYFGEGSWLTVV.

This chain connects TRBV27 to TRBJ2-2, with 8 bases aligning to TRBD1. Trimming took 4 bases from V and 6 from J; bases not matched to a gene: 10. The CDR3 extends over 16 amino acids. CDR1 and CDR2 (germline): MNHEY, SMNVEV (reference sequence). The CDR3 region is CASSSWTGLVAGELFF. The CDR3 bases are TGTGCCAGCAGTTCCTGGACAGGGCTCGTGGCCGGGGAGCTGTTTTTT.

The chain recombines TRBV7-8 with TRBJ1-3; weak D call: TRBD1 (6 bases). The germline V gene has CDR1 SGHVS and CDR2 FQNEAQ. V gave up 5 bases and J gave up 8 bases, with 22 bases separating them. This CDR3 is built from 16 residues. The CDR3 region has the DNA TGTGCCAGCAGCCCTTGGACAGAGGAGACGTCCGACACCATATATTTT. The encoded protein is CASSPWTEETSDTIYF.

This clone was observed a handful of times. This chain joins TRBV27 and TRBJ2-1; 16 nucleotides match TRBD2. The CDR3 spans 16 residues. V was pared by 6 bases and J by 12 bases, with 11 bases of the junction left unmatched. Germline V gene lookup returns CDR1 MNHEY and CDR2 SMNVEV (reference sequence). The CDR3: CASSSLGLAGGPVQFF. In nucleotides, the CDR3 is TGTGCCAGCAGCTCCCTGGGACTAGCGGGAGGGCCCGTGCAGTTCTTC.

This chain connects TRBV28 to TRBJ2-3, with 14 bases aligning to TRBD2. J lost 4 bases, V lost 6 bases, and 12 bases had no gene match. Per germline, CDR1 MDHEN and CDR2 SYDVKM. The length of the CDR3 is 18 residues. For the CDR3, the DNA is TGTGCCAGCAGGGACCGACTAGCGGGGGGGACTAGGGCAGATACGCAGTATTTT. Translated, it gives CASRDRLAGGTRADTQYF.

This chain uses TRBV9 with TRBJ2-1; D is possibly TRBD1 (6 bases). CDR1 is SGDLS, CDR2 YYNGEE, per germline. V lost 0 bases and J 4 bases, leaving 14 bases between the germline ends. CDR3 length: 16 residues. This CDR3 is CASSVAYGGGYNEQFF. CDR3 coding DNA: TGTGCCAGCAGCGTAGCTTATGGGGGCGGTTACAATGAGCAGTTCTTC. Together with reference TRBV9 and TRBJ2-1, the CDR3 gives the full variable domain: DSGVTQTPKHLITATGQRVTLRCSPRSGDLSVYWYQQSLDQGLQFLIQYYNGEERAKGNILERFSAQQFPDLHSELNLSSLELGDSALYFCASSVAYGGGYNEQFFGPGTRLTVL.

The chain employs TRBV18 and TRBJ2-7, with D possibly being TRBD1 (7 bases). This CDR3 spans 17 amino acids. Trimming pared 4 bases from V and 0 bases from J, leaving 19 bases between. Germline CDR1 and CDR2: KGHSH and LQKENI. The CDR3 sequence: CASSRDARGASSYEQYF. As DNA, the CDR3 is TGTGCCAGCTCACGAGATGCCAGGGGGGCAAGCTCCTACGAGCAGTACTTC.

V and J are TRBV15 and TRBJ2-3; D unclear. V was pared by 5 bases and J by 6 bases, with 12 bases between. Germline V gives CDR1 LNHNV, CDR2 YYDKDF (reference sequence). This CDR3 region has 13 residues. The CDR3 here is CATSDPMRDTQYF. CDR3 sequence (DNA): TGTGCCACCAGCGACCCTATGAGGGATACGCAGTATTTT. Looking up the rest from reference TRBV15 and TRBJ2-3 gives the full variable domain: DAMVIQNPRYQVTQFGKPVTLSCSQTLNHNVMYWYQQKSSQAPKLLFHYYDKDFNNEADTPDNFQSRRPNTSFCFLDIRSPGLGDTAMYLCATSDPMRDTQYFGPGTRLTVL.

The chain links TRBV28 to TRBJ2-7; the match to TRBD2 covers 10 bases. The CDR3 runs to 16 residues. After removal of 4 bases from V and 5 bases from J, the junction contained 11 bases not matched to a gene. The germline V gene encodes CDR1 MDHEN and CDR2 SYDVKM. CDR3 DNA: TGTGCCAGCAGTTCGGCCTCTAGCGGGAGTCGGGACGAGCAGTACTTC. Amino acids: CASSSASSGSRDEQYF. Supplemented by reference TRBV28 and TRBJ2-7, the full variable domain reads DVKVTQSSRYLVKRTGEKVFLECVQDMDHENMFWYRQDPGLGLRLIYFSYDVKMKEKGDIPEGYSVSREKKERFSLILESASTNQTSMYLCASSSASSGSRDEQYFGPGTRLTVT.

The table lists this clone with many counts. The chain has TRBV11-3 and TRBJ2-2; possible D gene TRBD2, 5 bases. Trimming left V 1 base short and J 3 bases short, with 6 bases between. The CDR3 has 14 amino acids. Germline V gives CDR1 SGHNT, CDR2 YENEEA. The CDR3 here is CASSLGGYTGELFF. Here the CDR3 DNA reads TGTGCCAGCAGCTTAGGAGGGTACACCGGGGAGCTGTTTTTT.

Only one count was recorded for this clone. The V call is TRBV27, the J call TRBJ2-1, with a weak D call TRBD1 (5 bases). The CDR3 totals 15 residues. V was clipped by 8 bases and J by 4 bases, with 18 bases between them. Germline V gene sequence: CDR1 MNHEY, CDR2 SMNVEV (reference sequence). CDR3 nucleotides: TGTGCCAGCTTTTTGGGCAGGGCCGTTTACAATGAGCAGTTCTTC. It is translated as CASFLGRAVYNEQFF.

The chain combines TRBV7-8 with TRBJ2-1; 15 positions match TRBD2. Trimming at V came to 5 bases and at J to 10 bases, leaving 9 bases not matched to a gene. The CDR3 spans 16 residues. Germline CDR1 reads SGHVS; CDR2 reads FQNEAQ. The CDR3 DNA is TGTGCCAGCAGCACCGGACTAGCGGGGGGGCCGGGAGAGCAGTTCTTC. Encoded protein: CASSTGLAGGPGEQFF.

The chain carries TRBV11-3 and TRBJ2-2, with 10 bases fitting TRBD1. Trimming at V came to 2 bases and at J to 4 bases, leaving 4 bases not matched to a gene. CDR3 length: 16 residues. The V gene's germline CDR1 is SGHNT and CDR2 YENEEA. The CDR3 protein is CASSLYRQGATGELFF. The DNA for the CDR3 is TGTGCCAGCAGCTTATACAGACAGGGGGCCACCGGGGAGCTGTTTTTT.

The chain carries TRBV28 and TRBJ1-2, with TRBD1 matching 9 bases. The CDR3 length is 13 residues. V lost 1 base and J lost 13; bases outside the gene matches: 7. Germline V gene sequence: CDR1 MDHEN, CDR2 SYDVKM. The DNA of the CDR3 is TGTGCCAGCAGTTTATCCGGGACAGGGAGCGGCACCTTC. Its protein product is CASSLSGTGSGTF.

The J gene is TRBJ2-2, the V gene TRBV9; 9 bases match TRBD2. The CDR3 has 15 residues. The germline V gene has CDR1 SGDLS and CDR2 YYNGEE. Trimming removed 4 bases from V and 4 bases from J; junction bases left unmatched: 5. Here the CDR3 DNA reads TGTGCCAGCAGCACCTTAGCGGGGGCCACCGGGGAGCTGTTTTTT. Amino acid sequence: CASSTLAGATGELFF.

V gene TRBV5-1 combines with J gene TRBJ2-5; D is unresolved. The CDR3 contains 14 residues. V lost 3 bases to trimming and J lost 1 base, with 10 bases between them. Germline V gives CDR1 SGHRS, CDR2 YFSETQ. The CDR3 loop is CASSSNQVQETQYF. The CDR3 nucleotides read TGCGCCAGCAGCTCAAATCAGGTCCAAGAGACCCAGTACTTC.

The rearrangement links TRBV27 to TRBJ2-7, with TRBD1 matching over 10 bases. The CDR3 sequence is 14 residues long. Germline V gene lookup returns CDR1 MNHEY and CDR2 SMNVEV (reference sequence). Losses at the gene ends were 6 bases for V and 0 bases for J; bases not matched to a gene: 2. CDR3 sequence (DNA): TGTGCCAGCAGGGGACAGGGGAGCTCCTACGAGCAGTACTTC. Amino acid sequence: CASRGQGSSYEQYF.

CDR3: CASSPPTGTGKGNEKLFF. CDR3 nucleotides: TGTGCCAGCTCACCACCGACCGGGACAGGAAAGGGTAATGAAAAACTGTTTTTT. The chain carries TRBV18 and TRBJ1-4; 8 nucleotides agree with TRBD1. This CDR3 comprises 18 residues. V trimming: 0 bases; J trimming: 4 bases; junction bases outside the gene matches: 10. In germline, CDR1 is KGHSH, CDR2 LQKENI.

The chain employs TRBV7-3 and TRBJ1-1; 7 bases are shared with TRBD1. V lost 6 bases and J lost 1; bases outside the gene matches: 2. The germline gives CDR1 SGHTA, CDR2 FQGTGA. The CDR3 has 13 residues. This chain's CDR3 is CASRGTENTEAFF. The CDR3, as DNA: TGTGCCAGCAGAGGGACAGAGAACACTGAAGCTTTCTTT. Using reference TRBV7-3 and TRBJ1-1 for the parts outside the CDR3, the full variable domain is GAGVSQTPSNKVTEKGKYVELRCDPISGHTALYWYRQSLGQGPEFLIYFQGTGAADDSGLPNDRFFAVRPEGSVSTLKIQRTERGDSAVYLCASRGTENTEAFFGQGTRLTVV.